This entry lists 31 T cell receptor beta chains sequenced from one sample in a study of blood T cells in healthy people across ages. For the second PCR, which ran for 7 to 11 cycles, a sample-barcoded 5' primer and a J-beta primer mix were used. One entry per CDR3 protein, called by TCRdb with MiXCR from the 5' RACE reads. This sample carries over 1,500,000 distinct CDR3 sequences, about 39% of them seen once, and the ten largest clones take approximately 22%. Input material: blood. The source is a human donor in good health.

The chain combines TRBV7-9 with TRBJ2-5; 13 bases agree with TRBD2. Unmatched junction bases numbered 3, after V lost 6 bases and J lost 2 bases. Per the germline V gene, CDR1 is SEHNR and CDR2 is FQNEAQ (reference sequence). The CDR3 totals 15 residues. CDR3 amino acids: CASRTSGGNQETQYF. The DNA for the CDR3 is TGTGCCAGCAGGACTAGCGGGGGGAATCAAGAGACCCAGTACTTC.

The gene calls are TRBV29-1 and TRBJ2-1; 8 nucleotides agree with TRBD2. With 7 bases clipped from V and 7 bases from J, the junction kept 9 bases outside the gene matches. Germline V gene sequence: CDR1 SQVTM, CDR2 ANQGSEA. The CDR3 is 13 amino acids. The CDR3 region has the DNA TGCAGCGCCATCGGGGGGGCCGTGAATGAGCAGTTCTTC. Protein product: CSAIGGAVNEQFF.

The CDR3 DNA follows: TGTGCCAGCAGCCCCTCCGGGCAGCCGAATTCACCCCTCCACTTT. Encoded protein: CASSPSGQPNSPLHF. The chain couples TRBV5-5 to TRBJ1-6; no clear D. Germline V gene data show CDR1 as SGHKS and CDR2 as YYEKEE (reference sequence). The CDR3 is 15 residues long. V lost 4 bases to trimming and J lost 7 bases, with 15 bases between them.

The chain carries TRBV7-2 and TRBJ1-3, with a possible D match to TRBD1 (5 bases). V shed 2 bases and J shed 0 bases, with 8 bases lying between them. From germline, CDR1 is SGHTA and CDR2 FQGNSA. The CDR3 contains 15 residues. CDR3 DNA: TGTGCCAGCAGCTTATTCAGGGCCTCTGGAAACACCATATATTTT. As protein: CASSLFRASGNTIYF.

This clonotype has only a few counts. The chain couples TRBV29-1 to TRBJ2-3; 7 nucleotides agree with TRBD2. V lost 8 bases to trimming and J lost 3 bases; unmatched junction nucleotides: 14. This CDR3 has 15 amino acids. Germline assignment: CDR1 SQVTM and CDR2 ANQGSEA. CDR3 in DNA: TGCAGCTCAGGCCCAGGTCCCGGGAGGACAGATACGCAGTATTTT. Translation: CSSGPGPGRTDTQYF.

This chain joins TRBV6-2 or TRBV6-3 and TRBJ1-2, with D possibly matching TRBD1 (5 bases). CDR3 length: 13 residues. Germline V gene sequence: CDR1 MNHEY, CDR2 SVGEGT. V lost 2 bases, J lost 3 bases, and 7 bases lay in between. The CDR3 here is CASSYETDYGYTF. The CDR3 DNA sequence: TGTGCCAGCAGTTACGAGACAGACTATGGCTACACCTTC.

The rearrangement links TRBV6-2 or TRBV6-3 to TRBJ2-1; TRBD2 matches at 11 bases. Trimming removed 0 bases from V and 7 bases from J; junction bases left unmatched: 11. The CDR3 has 18 amino acids. The germline CDR1 and CDR2 sequences are MNHEY and SVGEGT. The CDR3 protein is CASSYSTPSGGSHNEQFF. CDR3 nucleotide sequence: TGTGCCAGCAGTTACTCGACGCCTAGCGGGGGGAGTCATAATGAGCAGTTCTTC.

A few counts support this clonotype. The gene calls are TRBV6-1 and TRBJ2-7; no clear D gene. CDR1 is MNHNS, CDR2 SASEGT, per germline. V lost 2 bases, J lost 1 base, and 15 bases lay in between. The CDR3 consists of 16 residues. CDR3 in amino acids: CASSEPLRLSSYEQYF. The CDR3 DNA follows: TGTGCCAGCAGTGAACCACTGAGGCTATCATCCTACGAGCAGTACTTC.

The chain joins TRBV20-1 to TRBJ1-5, with D hard to call. CDR1 is DFQATT and CDR2 is SNEGSKA in the germline V gene (reference sequence). With 2 bases removed from V and 0 bases from J, the gap between germline ends came to 11 bases. The CDR3 extends over 15 amino acids. Here the CDR3 DNA reads TGCAGTGCTAGACCCGATAGTTATAGCAATCAGCCCCAGCATTTT. Translation gives CSARPDSYSNQPQHF.

The V and J genes are TRBV6-6 and TRBJ2-3; TRBD1 matches at 9 bases. Germline V gene data show CDR1 as MNHNY and CDR2 as SVGAGI (reference sequence). Trimming at V came to 5 bases and at J to 4 bases, leaving 10 bases not matched to a gene. The CDR3 runs 16 residues. The CDR3, as DNA: TGTGCCAGCAGTCGACGACAGGGGGATGTCTCAGATACGCAGTATTTT. It codes for CASSRRQGDVSDTQYF.

The chain joins TRBV24-1 to TRBJ2-5; unclear D gene. Germline V lookup: CDR1 KGHDR, CDR2 SFDVKD. V lost 1 base to trimming and J lost 1 base, with 6 bases between them. The CDR3 consists of 14 residues. The CDR3 region is CATSDLQSQETQYF. For the CDR3, the DNA is TGTGCCACCAGTGATTTACAGAGCCAAGAGACCCAGTACTTC.

This clonotype was detected only a few times. The V call is TRBV20-1, the J call TRBJ1-6, with D perhaps matching TRBD1 (6 bases). The CDR3 spans 19 residues. Germline CDR1 DFQATT, CDR2 SNEGSKA (reference sequence). V lost 6 bases and J lost 5, with 29 bases in between. The CDR3 region is CSAPRGVGGIMVDNSPLHF. In DNA, the CDR3 is TGCAGTGCCCCAAGGGGGGTTGGTGGGATAATGGTAGATAATTCACCCCTCCACTTT.

The table lists this clonotype with a few counts. V is TRBV6-1 and J is TRBJ2-4, with unresolved D. The CDR3 totals 13 residues. From germline, CDR1 is MNHNS and CDR2 SASEGT. The V and J ends lost 1 base and 2 bases respectively, with 3 bases between them. The CDR3 sequence is CASSEVPKNIQYF. The CDR3 DNA is TGTGCCAGCAGTGAAGTCCCCAAAAACATTCAGTACTTC.

The sample holds a few counts of this clonotype. V is TRBV20-1 and J is TRBJ2-1; 9 bases map to TRBD2. V shed 1 base, J shed 0 bases, and the junction held 16 bases outside the gene matches. Germline loops: CDR1 DFQATT, CDR2 SNEGSKA (reference sequence). The CDR3 has 20 residues. The CDR3: CSARVRGSGGPRSSYNEQFF. The CDR3, as DNA: TGCAGTGCTAGAGTGAGGGGTAGCGGGGGCCCTAGGAGCTCCTACAATGAGCAGTTCTTC.

The genes are TRBV25-1 and TRBJ2-1; D possibly corresponds to TRBD2 (7 bases). This CDR3 has 17 residues. Looked up from germline, CDR1 is MGHDK and CDR2 is SYGVNS. Deletions cut 1 base from V and 5 bases from J, with 18 bases between. The CDR3 region is CASSELRGGGTNNEQFF. Here the CDR3 DNA reads TGTGCCAGCAGTGAATTAAGGGGAGGGGGTACTAACAATGAGCAGTTCTTC. Full variable domain (rest looked up from reference TRBV25-1 and TRBJ2-1): EADIYQTPRYLVIGTGKKITLECSQTMGHDKMYWYQQDPGMELHLIHYSYGVNSTEKGDLSSESTVSRIRTEHFPLTLESARPSHTSQYLCASSELRGGGTNNEQFFGPGTRLTVL.

The chain has TRBV5-5 and TRBJ1-1; D is unresolved. This CDR3 comprises 16 residues. The V end was cut by 3 bases, the J end by 3 bases, with 18 bases between. Germline CDR1 and CDR2: SGHKS and YYEKEE (reference sequence). The chain's CDR3 is CASSSNLATRDTEAFF. The CDR3 region has the DNA TGTGCCAGCAGCTCGAACCTGGCCACGAGGGACACTGAAGCTTTCTTT.

This clonotype was counted between two and nine times. The chain combines TRBV2 with TRBJ1-6, with 8 bases matching TRBD1. The V gene end was trimmed by 6 bases and the J gene end by 14 bases; junction bases not matched to a gene: 6. Germline V gene sequence: CDR1 SNHLY, CDR2 FYNNEI. This CDR3 spans 12 amino acids. CDR3: CASSGQGTTLHF. The CDR3 DNA reads TGTGCCAGCAGCGGACAGGGAACCACCCTCCACTTT.

The V call is TRBV20-1, the J call TRBJ1-6; possible D gene TRBD1, 6 bases. V shed 3 bases and J shed 8 bases, with 11 bases lying between them. The CDR3 sequence is 13 residues long. From germline, CDR1 is DFQATT and CDR2 SNEGSKA (reference sequence). The CDR3 sequence is CSASTDSDSPLHF. CDR3 in DNA: TGCAGTGCTAGTACGGACAGTGATTCACCCCTCCACTTT.

This clonotype was detected only a few times. The chain combines TRBV3-1 with TRBJ2-7; D not resolved. CDR1 and CDR2 from the germline V gene are LGHDT and YNNKEL (reference sequence). With 3 bases removed from V and 0 bases from J, the gap between germline ends came to 12 bases. The CDR3 runs to 15 residues. This CDR3 reads CASSQYPMVSYEQYF. CDR3 DNA: TGTGCCAGCAGCCAGTATCCGATGGTCTCCTACGAGCAGTACTTC.

This chain joins TRBV7-9 and TRBJ2-1, with 9 positions matching TRBD2. The CDR3 has 18 residues. V lost 2 bases, J lost 0 bases, and 8 bases stayed unmatched. Per the germline V gene, CDR1 is SEHNR and CDR2 is FQNEAQ (reference sequence). CDR3 in DNA: TGTGCCAGCAGCTTACTTAGCGGGGGACCCAGCTCCTACAATGAGCAGTTCTTC. Amino acid sequence: CASSLLSGGPSSYNEQFF.

This clonotype was seen a handful of times. The rearrangement joins TRBV4-2 to TRBJ2-1, with D perhaps TRBD1 (6 bases). CDR1 is LGHNA, CDR2 YNFKEQ, per germline. The CDR3 is 16 residues long. Trimming pared 1 base from V and 4 bases from J, leaving 14 bases between. As DNA, the CDR3 is TGTGCCAGCAGCCAAGGGAAGCAGGGGTGGTACAATGAGCAGTTCTTC. Protein product: CASSQGKQGWYNEQFF.

The chain joins TRBV6-5 to TRBJ1-2, with D perhaps TRBD1 (6 bases). V dropped 2 bases and J dropped 4 bases, with 11 bases sitting between them. The germline V gene encodes CDR1 MNHEY and CDR2 SVGAGI. The CDR3 runs 14 residues. The CDR3 DNA reads as TGTGCCAGCAGTTACCAGGGGCGTCCCTATGGCTACACCTTC. This codes for CASSYQGRPYGYTF.

The chain combines TRBV30 with TRBJ2-7, with D perhaps TRBD1 or TRBD2 (6 bases each). CDR3 length equals 12 residues. CDR1 and CDR2 (germline): GTSNPN, SVGIG (reference sequence). V lost 2 bases and J lost 3, with 8 bases in between. The CDR3 spells CAWSKGGYEQYF. In DNA form, the CDR3 reads TGTGCCTGGAGTAAGGGGGGCTACGAGCAGTACTTC.

This clonotype was found a few times. The chain links TRBV7-9 to TRBJ2-5, with 7 bases fitting TRBD2. CDR3 length equals 13 residues. V lost 9 bases and J lost 0; bases outside the gene matches: 4. Germline V gene sequence: CDR1 SEHNR, CDR2 FQNEAQ (reference sequence). The CDR3 is CASRGGHQETQYF. The CDR3 nucleotides are TGTGCCAGTCGCGGGGGACACCAAGAGACCCAGTACTTC.

The chain joins TRBV7-2 to TRBJ1-6; D perhaps matches TRBD1 (5 bases). The CDR3 is 13 amino acids. Germline CDR1 is SGHTA and CDR2 is FQGNSA. The V and J ends lost 4 bases and 13 bases respectively, with 14 bases between them. CDR3 region: CASSYGTAGPLHF. CDR3 coding DNA: TGTGCCAGCAGCTACGGGACCGCTGGGCCCCTCCACTTT.

This CDR3 is CSALNQAPPYEQYF. DNA for the CDR3: TGCAGTGCTTTAAATCAAGCACCACCCTACGAGCAGTACTTC. The rearrangement uses TRBV20-1 and TRBJ2-4; D is ambiguous. The J call may be incorrect, as the DNA end agrees better with TRBJ2-7. In germline, CDR1 is DFQATT, CDR2 SNEGSKA (reference sequence). The CDR3 is 14 residues long.

This clonotype was observed a handful of times. The germline gene is not matched at one end of the junction; a read error may be the cause. The rearrangement uses TRBV27 and TRBJ2-7; the D gene could be TRBD1 or TRBD2 (6 bases each). This CDR3 has 13 residues. CDR1 is MNHEY, CDR2 SMNVEV, per germline (reference sequence). The CDR3 DNA follows: TGCGCCAGCAGTTATAAGGGGGGTTACGAGCAGTACTTC. Encoded protein: CASSYKGGYEQYF.

The chain couples TRBV9 to TRBJ2-3; D could derive from TRBD1 or TRBD2 (7 bases each). V lost 9 bases to trimming and J lost 1 base, with 15 bases between them. The CDR3 covers 14 residues. CDR1 is SGDLS and CDR2 is YYNGEE in the germline V gene. This CDR3 reads CATSGGGGTDTQYF. The CDR3 DNA is TGTGCCACTAGCGGAGGGGGCGGCACAGATACGCAGTATTTT.

V and J are TRBV25-1 and TRBJ2-3; D is perhaps TRBD1 or TRBD2 (5 bases each). The V end was cut by 5 bases, the J end by 0 bases, with 21 bases between. CDR3 length equals 18 residues. Germline V CDR1 and CDR2: MGHDK, SYGVNS. CDR3 residues: CASSPIVGDHASTDTQYF. DNA of the CDR3: TGTGCCAGCAGTCCTATAGTGGGGGACCACGCGAGCACAGATACGCAGTATTTT.

The chain combines TRBV18 with TRBJ1-1; D remains unclear. V lost 2 bases, J lost 2 bases, and 6 bases lay in between. CDR3 length equals 13 residues. The germline V gene encodes CDR1 KGHSH and CDR2 LQKENI. CDR3 sequence reads: CASSPSPNTEAFF. The CDR3 DNA reads as TGTGCCAGCTCACCATCCCCTAACACTGAAGCTTTCTTT.

The chain employs TRBV12-3 or TRBV12-4 and TRBJ1-2; TRBD1 aligns across 10 bases. J gave up 13 bases and V 5 bases, and 19 bases lay outside the gene matches. The CDR3 covers 16 residues. CDR3 DNA: TGTGCCAGCAGTCTAACACCGGGACAGGGGCCCTTCTTCTCCACCTTC. Translating it yields CASSLTPGQGPFFSTF.